A single sample gave rise to the 28 T cell receptor beta chains below, sequenced in a study of Ad26.COV2.S vaccination and SARS-CoV-2 variants. The table came from immunoSEQ multiplex PCR; TCRdb's copy has only in-frame clones and leaves some out. The sample holds around 270,000 clones, roughly 89% seen once. Treatment indicated: 15 to 20 received Ad26.COV2.S at low or high dose, single or two shots; about five received placebo; per-sample allocation not given. Day 63 following the first vaccine or placebo injection was when the samples were taken. Material: peripheral blood, obtained in a trial of Ad26.COV2.S vaccine versus placebo. Receptors were obtained from a person aged 18-60 years who received the Ad26.COV2.S COVID-19 vaccine or a placebo.

The V and J genes are TRBV3-1 (or the pseudogene TRBV3-2) and TRBJ1-2; D uncertain. V gave up 2 bases and J gave up 5 bases, with 12 bases separating them. CDR1 and CDR2 from the germline V gene are LGHDT and YNNKEL (reference sequence). There are 14 residues in the CDR3. The DNA of the CDR3 is TGTGCCAGCAGCCAAAAGGGAGGTCCTTATGGCTACACCTTC. Amino acid sequence: CASSQKGGPYGYTF.

V and J are TRBV5-5 and TRBJ2-7; D is unresolved. Per germline, CDR1 SGHKS and CDR2 YYEKEE (reference sequence). V lost 1 base to trimming and J lost 3 bases, with 5 bases between them. The CDR3 has 12 amino acids. CDR3 residues: CASSLHFYEQYV. In nucleotides, the CDR3 is TGTGCCAGCAGCTTGCATTTCTACGAGCAGTACGTC.

The chain uses TRBV6-5 and TRBJ1-2; D gene ambiguous. Deletions cut 0 bases from V and 1 base from J, with 6 bases between. The CDR3 spans 14 residues. Germline V gives CDR1 MNHEY, CDR2 SVGAGI. The CDR3 DNA follows: TGTGCCAGCAGTTACTCGAGAAGTAACTATGGCTACACCTTC. Its protein is CASSYSRSNYGYTF.

Points on this clone: The identical CDR3 is also encoded by other nucleotide sequences in the sample. This sequence joins TRBV7-3 and TRBJ2-5, with D possibly matching TRBD1 (7 bases). This CDR3 region has 15 residues. V gave up 1 base and J gave up 4 bases, with 13 bases separating them. From germline, CDR1 is SGHTA and CDR2 FQGTGA. The CDR3 bases are TGTGCCAGCAGCTTAAACCCAGGGGGGAGAGAGACCCAGTACTTC. This translates into CASSLNPGGRETQYF. Full variable domain (missing parts from reference TRBV7-3 and TRBJ2-5): GAGVSQTPSNKVTEKGKYVELRCDPISGHTALYWYRQSLGQGPEFLIYFQGTGAADDSGLPNDRFFAVRPEGSVSTLKIQRTERGDSAVYLCASSLNPGGRETQYFGPGTRLLVL.

The chain links TRBV5-5 to TRBJ1-5; D possibly corresponds to TRBD1 (5 bases). Looked up from germline, CDR1 is SGHKS and CDR2 is YYEKEE (reference sequence). Trimming cost V 0 bases and J 1 base, with 11 bases left between them. The CDR3 is made up of 16 amino acids. The CDR3 DNA follows: TGTGCCAGCAGCTTGGGCGGGGGTCGAAGCAATCAGCCCCAGCATTTT. This translates into CASSLGGGRSNQPQHF.

The rearrangement uses TRBV27 and TRBJ2-6; the D is unclear. Germline CDR1 MNHEY, CDR2 SMNVEV (reference sequence). V lost 2 bases to trimming and J lost 2 bases, with 10 bases between them. The length of the CDR3 is 16 residues. CDR3 sequence (DNA): TGTGCCAGCAGTTTAAGTTTGGGCGCTGGGGCCAACGTCCTGACTTTC. Encoded protein: CASSLSLGAGANVLTF.

The CDR3 DNA reads TGTGCCAGCAGCGATGTAGCGGGTAGTGCGGATACGCAGTATTTT. This encodes CASSDVAGSADTQYF. The genes are TRBV7-3 and TRBJ2-3, with 7 bases that match TRBD2. The trim removed 5 bases at V and 6 bases at J, leaving 11 bases unmatched. The CDR3 length is 15 residues. Germline V lookup: CDR1 SGHTA, CDR2 FQGTGA.

V is TRBV6-2 or TRBV6-3 and J is TRBJ2-7, with D tentatively TRBD2 (5 bases). Deletions cut 2 bases from V and 5 bases from J, with 10 bases between. CDR1 MNHEY and CDR2 SVGEGT come from the germline V gene. The length of the CDR3 is 13 residues. This CDR3 reads CASSYRERNEQYF. CDR3 DNA: TGTGCCAGCAGTTACCGGGAACGGAACGAGCAGTACTTC.

The chain uses TRBV24-1 and TRBJ2-2, with no clear D. Between the trimmed V and J ends, which lost 5 bases and 8 bases, there was a span of 11 bases. The CDR3 spans 13 residues. Germline loops: CDR1 KGHDR, CDR2 SFDVKD. The CDR3 DNA sequence: TGTGCCACCAGTGCATCCAGTCTTGGGGAGCTGTTTTTT. Translated: CATSASSLGELFF.

The chain uses TRBV4-2 and TRBJ2-2; TRBD2 matches 10 bases. The CDR3 runs to 16 residues. The V and J ends lost 0 bases and 6 bases, in that order; junction bases with no gene match: 4. Germline CDR1 LGHNA, CDR2 YNFKEQ. The CDR3 DNA follows: TGTGCCAGCAGCCAAGACAGAGCGGGAGGGCCCGGGGAGCTGTTTTTT. This codes for CASSQDRAGGPGELFF.

The sample holds a few counts of this clone. The gene calls are TRBV27 and TRBJ1-6; D remains ambiguous. V was trimmed by 7 bases and J by 1 base, leaving 8 bases between them. Germline assignment: CDR1 MNHEY and CDR2 SMNVEV (reference sequence). CDR3 length: 14 amino acids. The CDR3 reads CASKKGSYNSPLHF. The CDR3 region has the DNA TGTGCCAGCAAAAAGGGTTCCTATAATTCACCCCTCCACTTT.

This clone has a handful of counts. DNA of the CDR3: TGCGCCAGCAGCTTGGCAGGGGACGCCGGGGAGCTGTTTTTT. It encodes CASSLAGDAGELFF. The V call is TRBV5-1, the J call TRBJ2-2, with TRBD1 as a possible D gene (6 bases). Trimming removed 0 bases at V and 6 bases at J, with 9 bases between. Germline CDR1 and CDR2: SGHRS and YFSETQ. This CDR3 is built from 14 residues.

This chain connects TRBV7-9 to TRBJ1-6; D is uncertain. V lost 5 bases to trimming and J lost 5 bases, with 22 bases between them. CDR1 and CDR2 from the germline V gene are SEHNR and FQNEAQ (reference sequence). The CDR3 totals 18 residues. CDR3 sequence reads: CASSLRGRERVNNSPLHF. The CDR3 DNA follows: TGTGCCAGCAGCCTCCGGGGAAGGGAGAGGGTGAATAATTCACCCCTCCACTTT.

This clone was recorded a few times. The chain couples TRBV5-6 to TRBJ1-5, with 7 bases identical to TRBD1. The junction had 2 bases not matched to a gene; V was cut back by 4 bases and J by 4 bases. The CDR3 length is 13 residues. CDR1 is SGHDT, CDR2 YYEEEE, per germline. CDR3 bases: TGTGCCAGCAGCAGGGGGCCAAATCAGCCCCAGCATTTT. Translated: CASSRGPNQPQHF.

J is TRBJ2-4 and V is TRBV19, with D possibly called TRBD1 or TRBD2 (5 bases each). V shed 9 bases and J shed 2 bases, with 14 bases lying between them. The germline gives CDR1 LNHDA, CDR2 SQIVND (reference sequence). There are 14 residues in the CDR3. The DNA for the CDR3 is TGTGCCAGCCGGGACCTTGGACCCAAAAACATTCAGTACTTC. This encodes CASRDLGPKNIQYF.

The V and J genes are TRBV7-9 and TRBJ1-2; perhaps TRBD1 as D (5 bases). Germline V lookup: CDR1 SEHNR, CDR2 FQNEAQ (reference sequence). Deletions cut 0 bases from V and 5 bases from J, with 10 bases between. This CDR3 spans 14 amino acids. CDR3: CASSLAPGIYGYTF. The CDR3 DNA reads TGTGCCAGCAGCTTAGCCCCAGGGATTTATGGCTACACCTTC.

V is TRBV28 and J is TRBJ2-7, with D tentatively TRBD2 (5 bases). The germline V gene has CDR1 MDHEN and CDR2 SYDVKM. The V and J ends lost 5 bases and 7 bases respectively, with 21 bases between them. The CDR3 covers 15 residues. CDR3 in amino acids: CASSPRMRARGEQYV. The CDR3 DNA reads TGTGCCAGCAGTCCCAGGATGCGGGCCCGTGGGGAGCAGTACGTC.

The chain employs TRBV6-2 or TRBV6-3 and TRBJ2-2, with D possibly TRBD2 on 6 matching bases. Germline CDR1 reads MNHEY; CDR2 reads SVGEGT. This CDR3 is 16 amino acids long. V was trimmed by 2 bases and J by 3 bases, leaving 13 bases between them. Written as DNA, the CDR3 is TGTGCCAGCAGTTACGGGGACGGGAGTTACACCGGGGAGCTGTTTTTT. Protein product: CASSYGDGSYTGELFF.

The table lists this clone with a few counts. The V gene is TRBV7-2, the J gene TRBJ2-1, with D perhaps matching TRBD1 (5 bases). With 0 bases removed from V and 5 bases from J, the gap between germline ends came to 11 bases. CDR1 is SGHTA, CDR2 FQGNSA, per germline. The CDR3 extends over 15 amino acids. CDR3 sequence (DNA): TGTGCCAGCAGCTTAGCTCGAAGGGGAAACAATGAGCAGTTCTTC. It specifies CASSLARRGNNEQFF.

The chain recombines TRBV30 with TRBJ1-3; D is uncertain. The CDR3 is 14 amino acids. Germline lookup yields CDR1 GTSNPN and CDR2 SVGIG (reference sequence). V lost 4 bases to trimming and J lost 0 bases, with 10 bases between them. CDR3 sequence (DNA): TGTGCCTGGAACTTACAGAGCTCTGGAAACACCATATATTTT. Its protein product is CAWNLQSSGNTIYF.

This chain links TRBV11-3 with TRBJ2-2; 7 positions agree with TRBD1. Germline V CDR1 and CDR2: SGHNT, YENEEA. The CDR3 is 15 residues long. Trimming took 4 bases from V and 3 from J; bases not matched to a gene: 5. CDR3 DNA sequence: TGTGCCAGCAGCTCCGGGACAGCTTACACCGGGGAGCTGTTTTTT. Its protein is CASSSGTAYTGELFF.

The chain couples TRBV7-6 to TRBJ2-2, with 9 nucleotides matching TRBD2. The V and J ends lost 8 bases and 1 base, in that order; junction bases with no gene match: 5. The CDR3 has 15 amino acids. Germline CDR1 is SGHVS and CDR2 is FNYEAQ. The DNA for the CDR3 is TGTGCCAGCTCTCTTAGCGGGGGGAACACCGGGGAGCTGTTTTTT. Protein sequence: CASSLSGGNTGELFF. The full variable domain, in which reference TRBV7-6 and TRBJ2-2 provide the parts outside the CDR3, is GAGVSQSPRYKVTKRGQDVALRCDPISGHVSLYWYRQALGQGPEFLTYFNYEAQQDKSGLPNDRFSAERPEGSISTLTIQRTEQRDSAMYRCASSLSGGNTGELFFGEGSRLTVL.

The V call is TRBV7-7, the J call TRBJ2-1; TRBD2 matches at 7 bases. CDR3 length: 18 residues. The ends lost 2 bases at V and 3 bases at J; junction bases unmatched: 13. The germline gives CDR1 SSHAT, CDR2 FNYEAQ (reference sequence). CDR3 sequence reads: CASSLRVPVAGVYNEQFF. CDR3 DNA sequence: TGTGCCAGCAGCTTAAGGGTCCCAGTAGCGGGCGTCTACAATGAGCAGTTCTTC. Drawing the rest from reference TRBV7-7 and TRBJ2-1, the complete variable domain is GAGVSQSPRYKVTKRGQDVTLRCDPISSHATLYWYQQALGQGPEFLTYFNYEAQPDKSGLPSDRFSAERPEGSISTLTIQRTEQRDSAMYRCASSLRVPVAGVYNEQFFGPGTRLTVL.

As DNA, the CDR3 is TGTGCCAGCTCACCAATAGGGGAAAAGACTGAAGCTTTCTTT. The encoded protein is CASSPIGEKTEAFF. The V and J genes are TRBV18 and TRBJ1-1; tentatively, D is TRBD1 (5 bases). Trimming took 2 bases from V and 5 from J, leaving 12 bases between them. The length of the CDR3 is 14 residues. Germline lookup yields CDR1 KGHSH and CDR2 LQKENI.

As DNA, the CDR3 is TGCGCCAGCAGCCAAGATGCGGGGAAAAGCTCCTACGAGCAGTACTTC. This gives the protein CASSQDAGKSSYEQYF. This chain uses TRBV4-1 with TRBJ2-7; D is perhaps TRBD2 (6 bases). The CDR3 is 16 amino acids. V lost 0 bases and J 0 bases, leaving 12 bases between the germline ends. Germline V gives CDR1 MGHRA, CDR2 YSYEKL.

The chain has TRBV7-2 and TRBJ2-1; 7 positions match TRBD2. V trimming: 5 bases; J trimming: 3 bases; junction bases outside the gene matches: 4. This CDR3 has 14 amino acids. The germline CDR1 and CDR2 sequences are SGHTA and FQGNSA. As DNA, the CDR3 is TGTGCCAGCAGCCCCAGGGACTACTACAATGAGCAGTTCTTC. The encoded protein is CASSPRDYYNEQFF. The full variable domain, rest sourced from reference TRBV7-2 and TRBJ2-1, is GAGVSQSPSNKVTEKGKDVELRCDPISGHTALYWYRQSLGQGLEFLIYFQGNSAPDKSGLPSDRFSAERTGGSVSTLTIQRTQQEDSAVYLCASSPRDYYNEQFFGPGTRLTVL.

This clone appeared a few times. The chain employs TRBV7-9 and TRBJ2-3, with TRBD1 as a possible D gene (5 bases). Germline V gives CDR1 SEHNR, CDR2 FQNEAQ (reference sequence). The V end lost 5 bases, the J end lost 2 bases, and 11 bases lay between the germline ends. The length of the CDR3 is 14 residues. The CDR3 loop is CASSPQGHTDTQYF. CDR3 in DNA: TGTGCCAGCAGCCCCCAGGGTCACACAGATACGCAGTATTTT.

The rearrangement joins TRBV11-2 to TRBJ2-7; D is perhaps TRBD1 or TRBD2 (6 bases each). Germline lookup yields CDR1 SGHAT and CDR2 FQNNGV. The CDR3 has 13 residues. V was cut by 1 base and J by 5 bases, with 9 bases left in between. CDR3 coding DNA: TGTGCCAGCAGCTTAGTAGGGGGGAACGAGCAGTACGTC. Its translation is CASSLVGGNEQYV.